Presented here are 19 T cell receptor beta chains from one specimen sequenced in a study of blood T cell repertoires in COVID-19. The data were produced by immunoSEQ multiplex PCR, yet TCRdb's version contains in-frame clones alone and is incomplete. The sample carries 160,000 or so clones, roughly 80% recorded once. The sample comprised PBMCs or T cells enriched from blood (not recorded which). The receptors were gathered from a woman aged 55-70 years who had recovered from COVID-19.

This chain connects TRBV14 to TRBJ1-3; no definite D call. Germline CDR1 reads SGHDN; CDR2 reads FVKESK. CDR3 length: 12 residues. DNA for the CDR3: TGTGCTTGGTCTAGCTCTGGAAACACCATATATTTT. Translating it yields CAWSSSGNTIYF.

This clone showed up just once. J is TRBJ2-5 and V is TRBV5-8; D not certain. V lost 4 bases, J lost 1 base, and 8 bases lay in between. The CDR3 length is 13 residues. Germline-derived CDR1 and CDR2 are SGHTS and YDEGEE. The CDR3 bases are TGTGCCAGCAGCCGAGGCGTCCAAGAGACCCAGTACTTC. Translated: CASSRGVQETQYF.

The rearrangement joins TRBV4-1 to TRBJ2-2; D unclear. The CDR3 spans 12 residues. The germline CDR1 and CDR2 sequences are MGHRA and YSYEKL. The V and J ends lost 2 bases and 7 bases respectively, with 5 bases between them. The CDR3 DNA reads TGCGCCAGCAGCCAACAGGTCGGGGAGCTGTTTTTT. Protein product: CASSQQVGELFF.

This chain joins TRBV10-3 and TRBJ1-6; the match to TRBD1 covers 7 bases. CDR3 length: 16 residues. Germline V gene lookup returns CDR1 ENHRY and CDR2 SYGVKD. V was pared by 3 bases and J by 10 bases, with 12 bases of the junction left unmatched. The CDR3 sequence: CAISDPQTGMGSPLHF. The CDR3 nucleotides are TGTGCCATCAGTGACCCTCAGACAGGGATGGGGTCACCCCTCCACTTT.

The chain is built from TRBV12-3 or TRBV12-4 and TRBJ1-2; TRBD1 is a possible D gene (5 bases). The length of the CDR3 is 12 residues. Trimming removed 6 bases from V and 5 bases from J, with 10 bases in between. The CDR3: CASRTERYGYTF. CDR3 DNA: TGTGCCAGCAGGACAGAGAGATATGGCTACACCTTC.

The chain combines TRBV6-2 or TRBV6-3 with TRBJ1-1, with D possibly being TRBD1 (5 bases). Germline V gives CDR1 MNHEY, CDR2 SVGEGT. Trimming left V 2 bases short and J 5 bases short, with 12 bases between. The CDR3 sequence is 14 residues long. The CDR3 protein is CASSYVGRETEAFF. The CDR3 region has the DNA TGTGCCAGCAGTTACGTGGGGCGGGAGACTGAAGCTTTCTTT.

The chain links TRBV6-2 or TRBV6-3 to TRBJ2-7, with 10 bases lining up with TRBD2. The CDR3 is 16 residues long. The trim removed 6 bases at V and 7 bases at J, leaving 15 bases unmatched. Germline assignment: CDR1 MNHEY and CDR2 SVGEGT. The CDR3 sequence is CASSPLAGAVRREQYF. CDR3 DNA: TGTGCCAGCAGCCCGCTAGCGGGGGCCGTTCGGCGGGAGCAGTACTTC.

This rearrangement joins TRBV3-1 (or the pseudogene TRBV3-2) to TRBJ1-2, with unresolved D. CDR1 LGHDT and CDR2 YNNKEL come from the germline V gene (reference sequence). The CDR3 consists of 13 residues. The ends were cut back, 0 bases at V and 4 bases at J, with 6 bases in the middle. The CDR3 nucleotides are TGTGCCAGCAGCCAAGAATCCGGCTATGGCTACACCTTC. Its protein product is CASSQESGYGYTF.

The chain combines TRBV11-3 with TRBJ2-3; D not resolved. Germline V gene data show CDR1 as SGHNT and CDR2 as YENEEA. There are 13 residues in the CDR3. V was pared by 5 bases and J by 1 base, with 7 bases between. As DNA, the CDR3 is TGTGCCAGCAGCCTACGAGGCACAGATACGCAGTATTTT. This encodes CASSLRGTDTQYF.

The chain carries TRBV19 and TRBJ2-5; 11 positions agree with TRBD2. The germline CDR1 and CDR2 sequences are LNHDA and SQIVND (reference sequence). The J segment lost 0 bases and the V segment lost 3 bases, leaving 0 bases of the junction unmatched. CDR3 length: 15 residues. CDR3 nucleotide sequence: TGTGCCAGTAGTATGACTAGCGGGGACCAAGAGACCCAGTACTTC. Translated: CASSMTSGDQETQYF.

The chain links TRBV7-2 to TRBJ2-5; 12 bases match TRBD1. J gave up 6 bases and V 3 bases, and 8 bases lay outside the gene matches. This CDR3 region has 16 residues. CDR1 and CDR2 from the germline V gene are SGHTA and FQGNSA. CDR3 residues: CASSLSGTGGAKTQYF. The CDR3 DNA sequence: TGTGCCAGCAGCTTGTCCGGGACAGGGGGCGCGAAGACCCAGTACTTC.

This chain links TRBV10-3 with TRBJ2-5, with 11 bases fitting TRBD1. The CDR3 is 13 residues long. Germline V lookup: CDR1 ENHRY, CDR2 SYGVKD. The J segment lost 5 bases and the V segment lost 8 bases, leaving 4 bases of the junction unmatched. The CDR3 is CAIQGQGEETQYF. The CDR3 DNA follows: TGTGCCATCCAGGGACAGGGGGAGGAGACCCAGTACTTC.

The J gene is TRBJ2-2, the V gene TRBV9, with D uncertain. The V gene's germline CDR1 is SGDLS and CDR2 YYNGEE. With 5 bases removed from V and 8 bases from J, the gap between germline ends came to 10 bases. CDR3 length: 12 residues. For the CDR3, the DNA is TGTGCCAGCAGTATCTCGGTAGGGGAGCTGTTTTTT. Amino acids: CASSISVGELFF. Full variable domain (missing parts from reference TRBV9 and TRBJ2-2): DSGVTQTPKHLITATGQRVTLRCSPRSGDLSVYWYQQSLDQGLQFLIQYYNGEERAKGNILERFSAQQFPDLHSELNLSSLELGDSALYFCASSISVGELFFGEGSRLTVL.

The V gene is TRBV7-2, the J gene TRBJ2-1, with a tentative D call TRBD2 (7 bases). The ends were cut back, 4 bases at V and 9 bases at J, with 22 bases in the middle. Germline CDR1 is SGHTA and CDR2 is FQGNSA. CDR3 length: 16 residues. CDR3 amino acids: CASSSKWGGLVSEQFF. CDR3 coding DNA: TGTGCCAGCAGCTCCAAATGGGGGGGCCTGGTGAGTGAGCAGTTCTTC.

V and J are TRBV6-5 and TRBJ2-3; tentative D call: TRBD2 (5 bases). V was clipped by 8 bases and J by 2 bases, with 17 bases between them. The germline gives CDR1 MNHEY, CDR2 SVGAGI. This CDR3 has 15 residues. CDR3 amino acids: CASGSDSSYTDTQYF. The CDR3 bases are TGTGCCAGCGGGAGTGACTCCTCTTACACAGATACGCAGTATTTT.

J is TRBJ2-4 and V is TRBV27, with D maybe TRBD2 (6 bases). The CDR3 runs to 17 residues. Trimming cost V 4 bases and J 0 bases, with 16 bases left between them. Germline-derived CDR1 and CDR2 are MNHEY and SMNVEV (reference sequence). The CDR3 protein is CASSSLGGSIAKNIQYF. Here the CDR3 DNA reads TGTGCCAGCAGTTCGCTCGGGGGAAGTATAGCCAAAAACATTCAGTACTTC.

The rearrangement links TRBV3-1 (or the pseudogene TRBV3-2) to TRBJ1-1; no clear D gene. The CDR3 is made up of 14 amino acids. The V gene's germline CDR1 is LGHDT and CDR2 YNNKEL (reference sequence). Trimming pared 4 bases from V and 0 bases from J, leaving 9 bases between. The CDR3 coding sequence is TGTGCCAGCAGCCGCCGCGCGGTGAACACTGAAGCTTTCTTT. It translates to CASSRRAVNTEAFF.

V gene TRBV19 combines with J gene TRBJ1-5, with unresolved D. CDR3 length: 15 residues. CDR1 is LNHDA, CDR2 SQIVND, per germline (reference sequence). V lost 4 bases and J 0 bases, leaving 10 bases between the germline ends. The CDR3 sequence is CASSTGRYSNQPQHF. CDR3 nucleotide sequence: TGTGCCAGTAGTACTGGGAGATATAGCAATCAGCCCCAGCATTTT.

The V call is TRBV30, the J call TRBJ1-2; possible D gene TRBD1, 6 bases. CDR1 and CDR2 from the germline V gene are GTSNPN and SVGIG (reference sequence). The CDR3 contains 15 residues. Trimming removed 2 bases from V and 0 bases from J, with 13 bases in between. In nucleotides, the CDR3 is TGTGCCTGGAGTACGGGGGGGGGCACTAACTATGGCTACACCTTC. Its translation: CAWSTGGGTNYGYTF.